This T cell receptor (beta chain) was found in a study of beta chain features in type 1 diabetes. The study's findings and limits: The similarity of naive, central memory and Treg TCRB repertoires appeared greater among patients than among healthy donors.

Reverse transcribing all isolated RNA meant expressed TCRB transcripts were sequenced. Measured with immunoSEQ multiplex PCR; TCRdb has only the in-frame clones, and not every one. The table includes about 470,000 clones, about 32% detected once. Heparinised blood was drawn once per donor, averaging about 0.11 L. To note about this clone: Its antigen is not identified.

The CDR3 runs 13 residues. V was pared by 8 bases and J by 0 bases, with 5 bases between. The V gene's germline CDR1 is SGHTA and CDR2 FQGNSA. Sequenced material: naive CD4+ T cells from blood. The receptor's source is a man aged 18 to 30 in good health. This chain connects TRBV7-2 to TRBJ2-6, with D hard to call. The CDR3 region has the DNA TGTGCCAGCGGTCACTCTGGGGCCAACGTCCTGACTTTC. This sequence encodes CASGHSGANVLTF.